The 23 T cell receptor beta chains below were found in one sample sequenced in a study of neoadjuvant anti-PD-1 for oral cavity cancer. This table comes from immunoSEQ multiplex PCR, and its TCRdb copy is limited to in-frame clones, with some not included. The table lists just under 70,000 clones, around 84% of them singletons, with nearly 3.5% in the top ten. Time point specified: after neoadjuvant nivolumab, at surgical resection. Sequenced here: PBMCs, sampled after nivolumab (anti-PD-1) treatment. These receptors were collected from a person aged 40-85 years with oral cavity squamous cell carcinoma.

The J gene is TRBJ1-2, the V gene TRBV6-1; D gene ambiguous. The V end lost 4 bases, the J end lost 5 bases, and 8 bases lay between the germline ends. Germline CDR1 is MNHNS and CDR2 is SASEGT. The CDR3 runs to 12 residues. The CDR3 DNA follows: TGTGCCAGCAGTGTTCCGGGATATGGCTACACCTTC. This codes for CASSVPGYGYTF.

The chain recombines TRBV4-1 with TRBJ2-5, with 13 nucleotides matching TRBD2. Per germline, CDR1 MGHRA and CDR2 YSYEKL. There are 21 residues in the CDR3. V was pared by 3 bases and J by 2 bases, with 18 bases of the junction left unmatched. CDR3 region: CASSHRLLLAGGPPIQETQYF. DNA for the CDR3: TGCGCCAGCAGCCATCGTCTCCTACTAGCGGGAGGGCCTCCTATACAAGAGACCCAGTACTTC.

The gene calls are TRBV2 and TRBJ2-3; D may be TRBD1 (6 bases). This CDR3 is built from 14 residues. CDR1 is SNHLY, CDR2 FYNNEI, per germline. Trimming cost V 5 bases and J 1 base, with 10 bases left between them. CDR3 bases: TGTGCCAGCAGTCGACAGGCGCGCACAGATACGCAGTATTTT. Protein: CASSRQARTDTQYF.

V gene TRBV19 combines with J gene TRBJ1-5, with 8 bases that match TRBD1. The CDR3 extends over 14 amino acids. In germline, CDR1 is LNHDA, CDR2 SQIVND (reference sequence). V was pared by 5 bases and J by 9 bases, with 9 bases of the junction left unmatched. CDR3 loop: CASSSGQGVSPQHF. CDR3 in DNA: TGTGCCAGTAGTTCTGGACAGGGCGTCTCGCCCCAGCATTTT.

The gene calls are TRBV7-8 and TRBJ2-4; D is undetermined. CDR3 length: 13 residues. V lost 5 bases and J lost 6, with 11 bases in between. CDR1 and CDR2 (germline): SGHVS, FQNEAQ. The DNA for the CDR3 is TGTGCCAGCAGCCCCCGCCACTTAAACATTCAGTACTTC. Translating it yields CASSPRHLNIQYF.

This clone turned up a few times. V gene TRBV9 combines with J gene TRBJ1-3; no clear D gene. Germline CDR1 SGDLS, CDR2 YYNGEE. The CDR3 sequence is 17 residues long. V lost 0 bases and J lost 0, with 13 bases in between. CDR3 DNA sequence: TGTGCCAGCAGCGTAGCGTTTGGGCCGAACTCTGGAAACACCATATATTTT. It is translated as CASSVAFGPNSGNTIYF.

This rearrangement joins TRBV4-2 to TRBJ2-7, with D possibly matching TRBD2 (6 bases). Germline loops: CDR1 LGHNA, CDR2 YNFKEQ. The CDR3 is 14 amino acids. V dropped 1 base and J dropped 4 bases, with 11 bases sitting between them. The CDR3 region is CASSQANGRYEQYF. In nucleotides, the CDR3 is TGTGCCAGCAGCCAAGCAAATGGGAGGTACGAGCAGTACTTC.

The rearrangement joins TRBV19 to TRBJ1-5, with a tentative D call TRBD1 (5 bases). Germline V gene sequence: CDR1 LNHDA, CDR2 SQIVND (reference sequence). The germline V and J ends were trimmed by 2 bases and 3 bases, with 11 bases remaining between them. CDR3 length: 15 residues. CDR3 in amino acids: CASSIPGGTNQPQHF. The CDR3, as DNA: TGTGCCAGTAGTATACCGGGGGGGACCAATCAGCCCCAGCATTTT.

This clone was detected only a few times. The V and J genes are TRBV9 and TRBJ1-2; D not resolved. V shed 4 bases and J shed 4 bases, with 11 bases lying between them. CDR3 length: 13 residues. Germline V CDR1 and CDR2: SGDLS, YYNGEE. DNA of the CDR3: TGTGCCAGCAGCCCCTTGGCCTCCTATGGCTACACCTTC. Its translation is CASSPLASYGYTF.

J is TRBJ2-5 and V is TRBV9, with 7 bases identical to TRBD2. This CDR3 has 15 residues. In germline, CDR1 is SGDLS, CDR2 YYNGEE. V shed 0 bases, J shed 5 bases, and the junction held 7 bases outside the gene matches. CDR3 sequence (DNA): TGTGCCAGCAGCGTAGAGTACGGGAGGTGGGAGACCCAGTACTTC. This sequence encodes CASSVEYGRWETQYF.

V gene TRBV5-1 combines with J gene TRBJ2-2; unclear D gene. The germline V gene has CDR1 SGHRS and CDR2 YFSETQ. Trimming pared 3 bases from V and 0 bases from J, leaving 3 bases between. This CDR3 has 13 amino acids. Here the CDR3 reads CASSSTNTGELFF. The DNA of the CDR3 is TGCGCCAGCAGCTCCACGAACACCGGGGAGCTGTTTTTT. The variable domain in full, with the rest retrieved from reference TRBV5-1 and TRBJ2-2, is KAGVTQTPRYLIKTRGQQVTLSCSPISGHRSVSWYQQTPGQGLQFLFEYFSETQRNKGNFPGRFSGRQFSNSRSEMNVSTLELGDSALYLCASSSTNTGELFFGEGSRLTVL.

The CDR3 spells CASSLQGGTTEAFF. CDR3 bases: TGTGCCAGCAGCTTGCAAGGGGGCACCACTGAAGCTTTCTTT. This chain links TRBV7-6 with TRBJ1-1; 7 bases map to TRBD1. Trimming cost V 3 bases and J 4 bases; bases outside gene matches: 5. CDR3 length: 14 residues. From germline, CDR1 is SGHVS and CDR2 FNYEAQ.

This chain links TRBV5-6 with TRBJ1-2; D perhaps matches TRBD1 (6 bases). V lost 2 bases to trimming and J lost 5 bases, with 16 bases between them. This CDR3 has 15 amino acids. Germline V CDR1 and CDR2: SGHDT, YYEEEE. This chain's CDR3 is CASSLMDSSFYGYTF. The CDR3 DNA reads as TGTGCCAGCAGCTTAATGGACAGCAGCTTTTATGGCTACACCTTC.

The chain has TRBV7-2 and TRBJ1-2, with unresolved D. The germline gives CDR1 SGHTA, CDR2 FQGNSA. This CDR3 spans 13 amino acids. V dropped 2 bases and J dropped 4 bases, with 8 bases sitting between them. In nucleotides, the CDR3 is TGTGCCAGCAGCTTAAGAGGGAGCTATGGCTACACCTTC. Translated, it gives CASSLRGSYGYTF.

The chain joins TRBV19 to TRBJ2-7; 9 bases map to TRBD1. The V and J ends lost 3 bases and 0 bases, in that order; junction bases with no gene match: 3. This CDR3 contains 15 residues. From germline, CDR1 is LNHDA and CDR2 SQIVND (reference sequence). CDR3 in DNA: TGTGCCAGTAGTATCGACAGGGGGAGCTCCTACGAGCAGTACTTC. It translates to CASSIDRGSSYEQYF. Using reference TRBV19 and TRBJ2-7 for the parts outside the CDR3, the full variable domain is DGGITQSPKYLFRKEGQNVTLSCEQNLNHDAMYWYRQDPGQGLRLIYYSQIVNDFQKGDIAEGYSVSREKKESFPLTVTSAQKNPTAFYLCASSIDRGSSYEQYFGPGTRLTVT.

The V call is TRBV20-1, the J call TRBJ1-1; weak D call: TRBD1 (6 bases). The germline V and J ends were trimmed by 7 bases and 1 base, with 7 bases remaining between them. This CDR3 region has 11 residues. Germline CDR1 and CDR2: DFQATT and SNEGSKA (reference sequence). This CDR3 is CSGDTNTEAFF. CDR3 sequence (DNA): TGCAGTGGGGACACGAACACTGAAGCTTTCTTT.

The chain couples TRBV7-9 to TRBJ2-7; 13 positions match TRBD2. The CDR3 sequence is 17 residues long. CDR1 is SEHNR and CDR2 is FQNEAQ in the germline V gene (reference sequence). The J segment lost 1 base and the V segment lost 5 bases, leaving 8 bases of the junction unmatched. CDR3 sequence reads: CASSVGLAGARSYEQYF. The CDR3 nucleotides are TGTGCCAGCAGCGTAGGACTAGCGGGAGCGAGGTCCTACGAGCAGTACTTC.

The chain has TRBV20-1 and TRBJ2-3; the D is unclear. Germline V gene sequence: CDR1 DFQATT, CDR2 SNEGSKA (reference sequence). There are 11 residues in the CDR3. This CDR3 is CSWAGTDTQYF. The CDR3 nucleotides read TGCAGCTGGGCCGGCACAGATACGCAGTATTTT.

V gene TRBV6-4 combines with J gene TRBJ2-7; 7 bases align to TRBD1. Per germline, CDR1 MRHNA and CDR2 SNTAGT. Trimming took 7 bases from V and 0 from J; bases not matched to a gene: 6. This CDR3 region has 14 residues. The CDR3 here is CASNDRESSYEQYF. The DNA for the CDR3 is TGTGCCAGCAACGACAGGGAGAGCTCCTACGAGCAGTACTTC.

This clone was observed a single time. J is TRBJ2-7 and V is TRBV27; 9 bases align to TRBD1. CDR3 length: 14 amino acids. The germline CDR1 and CDR2 sequences are MNHEY and SMNVEV (reference sequence). Unmatched junction bases numbered 11, after V lost 9 bases and J lost 5 bases. The CDR3 here is CASAVGTGFDEQYF. CDR3 bases: TGTGCCAGTGCAGTGGGGACAGGGTTCGACGAGCAGTACTTC.

The chain recombines TRBV28 with TRBJ2-7; D is perhaps TRBD1 (6 bases). The CDR3 is made up of 13 amino acids. Trimming removed 4 bases from V and 4 bases from J, with 11 bases in between. Per germline, CDR1 MDHEN and CDR2 SYDVKM. As DNA, the CDR3 is TGTGCCAGCAGTTCTCGGGACACATACGAGCAGTACTTC. Amino acid sequence: CASSSRDTYEQYF. Combining the CDR3 with reference TRBV28 and TRBJ2-7 gives the whole variable domain DVKVTQSSRYLVKRTGEKVFLECVQDMDHENMFWYRQDPGLGLRLIYFSYDVKMKEKGDIPEGYSVSREKKERFSLILESASTNQTSMYLCASSSRDTYEQYFGPGTRLTVT.

The CDR3: CASSVADRVRGEQYF. The CDR3 DNA follows: TGTGCCAGCAGCGTAGCGGACAGGGTCCGGGGCGAGCAGTACTTC. The chain is built from TRBV9 and TRBJ2-7; 8 nucleotides match TRBD1. This CDR3 has 15 amino acids. With V trimmed by 0 bases and J by 6 bases, 8 bases remained unmatched. Germline V gives CDR1 SGDLS, CDR2 YYNGEE.

By sample fraction, this clone is medium-sized. This chain connects TRBV9 to TRBJ1-1; D is ambiguous. From germline, CDR1 is SGDLS and CDR2 YYNGEE. Trimming took off 0 bases at V and 1 base at J, with 4 bases between the two ends. CDR3 length: 13 residues. The CDR3 here is CASSVGENTEAFF. The CDR3 DNA reads as TGTGCCAGCAGCGTAGGGGAGAACACTGAAGCTTTCTTT.